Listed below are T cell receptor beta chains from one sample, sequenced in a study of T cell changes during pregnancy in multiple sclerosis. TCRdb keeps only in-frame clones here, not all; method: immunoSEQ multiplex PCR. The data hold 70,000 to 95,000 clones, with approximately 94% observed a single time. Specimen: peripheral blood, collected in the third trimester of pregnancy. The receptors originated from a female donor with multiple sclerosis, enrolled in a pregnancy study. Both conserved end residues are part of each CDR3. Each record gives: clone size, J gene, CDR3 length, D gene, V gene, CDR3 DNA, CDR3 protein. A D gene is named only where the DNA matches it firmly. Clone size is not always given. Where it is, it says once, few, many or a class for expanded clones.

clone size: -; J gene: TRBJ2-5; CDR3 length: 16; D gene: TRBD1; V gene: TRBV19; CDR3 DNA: TGTGCCACCCCTACCCCCACAGGGGGCCAGGCTAAGGCCCAGTACTTC; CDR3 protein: CATPTPTGGQAKAQYF
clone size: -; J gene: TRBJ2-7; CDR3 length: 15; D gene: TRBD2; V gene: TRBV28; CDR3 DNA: TGTGCCAGCAGTTCTTATTCTAGCGGGAGGTACGAGCAGTACTTC; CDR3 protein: CASSSYSSGRYEQYF
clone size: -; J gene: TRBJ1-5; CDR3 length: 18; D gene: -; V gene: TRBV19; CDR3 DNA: TGTGCCAGTAGTATCCCCATAGGGGGAATCGATTGGGATCAGCCCCAGCATTTT; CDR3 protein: CASSIPIGGIDWDQPQHF
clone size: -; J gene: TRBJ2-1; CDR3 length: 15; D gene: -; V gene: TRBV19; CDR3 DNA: TGTGCCAGTAGTATAGGGCAGGGAAAAGTCGATGAGCAGTTCTTC; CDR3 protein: CASSIGQGKVDEQFF
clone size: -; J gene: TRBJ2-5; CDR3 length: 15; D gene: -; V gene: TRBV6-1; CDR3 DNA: TGTGCCAGCACCTATGGGGGCAGGGCCCAAGAGACCCAGTACTTC; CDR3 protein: CASTYGGRAQETQYF
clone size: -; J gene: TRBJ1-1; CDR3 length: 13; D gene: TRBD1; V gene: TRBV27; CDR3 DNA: TGTGCCAGCAGTACGACAGGGCGCACTGAAGCTTTCTTT; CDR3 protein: CASSTTGRTEAFF
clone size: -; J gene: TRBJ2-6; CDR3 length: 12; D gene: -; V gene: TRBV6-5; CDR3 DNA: TGTGCCAGCAGCTCCGTAGCCAACGTCCTGACTTTC; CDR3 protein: CASSSVANVLTF
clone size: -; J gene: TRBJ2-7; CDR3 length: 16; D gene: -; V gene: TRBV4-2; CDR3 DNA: TGTGCCAGCAGCCCGAACGGACTAACTTTTAACTACGAGCAGTACTTC; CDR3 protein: CASSPNGLTFNYEQYF
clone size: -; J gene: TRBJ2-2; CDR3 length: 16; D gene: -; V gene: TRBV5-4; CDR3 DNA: TGTGCCAGCAGCCCTAATTGGGGGCGAAACACCGGGGAGCTGTTTTTT; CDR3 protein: CASSPNWGRNTGELFF
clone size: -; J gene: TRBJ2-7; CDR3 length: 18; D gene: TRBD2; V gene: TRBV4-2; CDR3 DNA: TGTGCCAGCAGCCAAGAATTGGGGGGGGAAGGTCCGGTCTACGAGCAGTACTTC; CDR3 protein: CASSQELGGEGPVYEQYF
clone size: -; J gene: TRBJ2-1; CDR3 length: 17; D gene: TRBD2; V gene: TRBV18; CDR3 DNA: TGTGCCAGCTCACAGGGGACTAGCGGGAGAAGCTACAATGAGCAGTTCTTC; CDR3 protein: CASSQGTSGRSYNEQFF
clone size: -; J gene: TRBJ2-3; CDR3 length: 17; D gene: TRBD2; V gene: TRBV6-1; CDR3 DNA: TGTGCCAGCAGTGGCCTGGCCCGAGCGGGAGTATCAGATACGCAGTATTTT; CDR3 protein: CASSGLARAGVSDTQYF
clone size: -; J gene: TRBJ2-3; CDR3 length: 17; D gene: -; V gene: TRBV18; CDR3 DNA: TGTGCCAGCTCACCTGCGGGGATCGGAACTAGCACAGATACGCAGTATTTT; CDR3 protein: CASSPAGIGTSTDTQYF
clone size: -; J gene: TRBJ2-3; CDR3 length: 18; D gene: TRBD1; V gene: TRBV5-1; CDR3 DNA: TGCGCCAGCAGCTTGGGGACAGGGGGTTTTATTCCCACAGATACGCAGTATTTT; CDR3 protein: CASSLGTGGFIPTDTQYF
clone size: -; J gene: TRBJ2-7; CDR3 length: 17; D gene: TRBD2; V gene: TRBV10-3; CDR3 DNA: TGTGCCATCAGTGAAAGTCCTCTAGCGGGAGAAGCCTACGAGCAGTACTTC; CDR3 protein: CAISESPLAGEAYEQYF
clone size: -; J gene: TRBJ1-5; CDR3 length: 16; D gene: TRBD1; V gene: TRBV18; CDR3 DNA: TGTGCCAGCTCACCACCAAGGACAGGGGGCACGGAGCCCCAGCATTTT; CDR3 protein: CASSPPRTGGTEPQHF
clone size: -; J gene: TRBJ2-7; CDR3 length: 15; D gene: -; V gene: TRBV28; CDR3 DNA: TGTGCCAGCGGTCCCCTGACAGAGAGCTCCTACGAGCAGTACTTC; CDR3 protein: CASGPLTESSYEQYF
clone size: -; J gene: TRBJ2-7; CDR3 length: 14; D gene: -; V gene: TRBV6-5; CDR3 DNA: TGTGCCAGCAGCCTTAGAGCTAGCTCCTACGAGCAGTACTTC; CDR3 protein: CASSLRASSYEQYF
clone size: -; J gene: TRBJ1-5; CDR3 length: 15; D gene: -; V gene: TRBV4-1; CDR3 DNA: TGCGCCAGCAGCCCCTCGGGAGGGCGCAATCAGCCCCAGCATTTT; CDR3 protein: CASSPSGGRNQPQHF
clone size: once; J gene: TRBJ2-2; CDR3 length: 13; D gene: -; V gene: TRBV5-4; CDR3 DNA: TGTGCCAGCAGCTTGGATAGTACCGGGGAGCTGTTTTTT; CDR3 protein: CASSLDSTGELFF
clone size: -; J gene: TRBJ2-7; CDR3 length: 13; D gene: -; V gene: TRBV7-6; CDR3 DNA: TGTGCCAGCAGCTCTAAACCACGTAACGAGCAGTACTTC; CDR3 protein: CASSSKPRNEQYF
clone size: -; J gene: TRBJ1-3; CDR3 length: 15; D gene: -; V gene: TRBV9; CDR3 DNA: TGTGCCAGCAGCGTAGATGTAAACTCTGGAAACACCATATATTTT; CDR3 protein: CASSVDVNSGNTIYF